This TCR beta chain emerged from a study of radiotherapy plus CTLA-4 blockade in lung cancer. With regard to this clone: Its cognate antigen is unknown.

The CDR3 has 14 amino acids. The ends lost 8 bases at V and 6 bases at J; junction bases unmatched: 11. Germline CDR1 is SNHLY and CDR2 is FYNNEI. The study's findings and limits: Blood TCR clones of tumor origin expanded after radiotherapy plus ipilimumab.

Assay: immunoSEQ multiplex PCR; the TCRdb copy retains only in-frame clones and omits some. The table records about 29,000 clones, over 75% of them present only once. This TCR was sampled from a human donor with non-small cell lung cancer that progressed on radiotherapy plus ipilimumab. The chain has TRBV2 and TRBJ2-7; TRBD2 matches at 9 bases. The sequences come from peripheral blood, collected from a patient treated with radiotherapy plus ipilimumab. In DNA, the CDR3 is TGTGCCAGCCGGGGTGGTAGCGGGGGATTCGAGCAGTACTTC. As protein: CASRGGSGGFEQYF.